The subject of this entry is one T cell receptor beta chain. The sample belongs to a study of blood T cell repertoires in COVID-19. The V end was cut by 3 bases, the J end by 4 bases, with 12 bases between. Germline V CDR1 and CDR2: MNHEY, SVGAGI. The CDR3 is 14 residues long. Libraries were prepared by immunoSEQ multiplex PCR; TCRdb keeps only in-frame clonotypes and omits some of them. The table lists about 410,000 clones, 89% of them singletons. This chain connects TRBV6-5 to TRBJ1-2; D perhaps matches TRBD1 (6 bases). The sequenced material came from peripheral blood. The source of this sequence is a woman between 40 and 55 years old with COVID-19, enrolled during active disease. The CDR3 reads CASSYLRGGYGYTF. CDR3 in DNA: TGTGCCAGCAGTTATCTCAGGGGCGGCTATGGCTACACCTTC.